This T cell receptor beta chain was sequenced during a study of technical replicates of blood from several donors. Only in-frame clones appear in the TCRdb table, and some are missing; sequencing was by immunoSEQ multiplex PCR. The sample yields about 70,000 clones, roughly 92% seen once. Material for sequencing was T cells isolated from PBMCs. The origin of this receptor is a human donor in good health.

DNA of the CDR3: TGTGCCAGCAGCGCTACCGGGACAGCCAACTATGGCTACACCTTC. It translates to CASSATGTANYGYTF. The V gene is TRBV7-8, the J gene TRBJ1-2; 7 positions agree with TRBD1. Trimming at V came to 5 bases and at J to 2 bases, leaving 8 bases not matched to a gene. Germline V CDR1 and CDR2: SGHVS, FQNEAQ. The CDR3 is made up of 15 amino acids.